Following are 9 T cell receptor beta chains from one sample sequenced in a study of blood T cells in healthy people across ages. The authors ran a second PCR of about 7 to 12 cycles using a sample-barcoded 5' primer and a J-beta primer mix. A single record per CDR3 protein comes from TCRdb applying MiXCR to the 5' RACE reads. The sample includes 850,000 to 1,000,000 distinct CDR3 sequences, about 51% seen only once; the top ten take over 20%. Sequenced material: blood. Receptor source: a woman aged 60 to 75 in good health.

The chain carries TRBV7-2 and TRBJ2-5; a possible D gene is TRBD2 (6 bases). Looked up from germline, CDR1 is SGHTA and CDR2 is FQGNSA. V dropped 0 bases and J dropped 2 bases, with 19 bases sitting between them. This CDR3 has 18 amino acids. The CDR3 region has the DNA TGTGCCAGCAGCTTAGCTTTCTTCGGGGGAGAGGGACAAGAGACCCAGTACTTC. Translated, it gives CASSLAFFGGEGQETQYF.

The chain joins TRBV20-1 to TRBJ2-7; TRBD2 aligns across 12 bases. CDR1 DFQATT and CDR2 SNEGSKA come from the germline V gene (reference sequence). Germline trimming cut 6 bases from V and 7 bases from J; bases unmatched to any gene: 7. There are 13 residues in the CDR3. The CDR3: CSAPTSGSGEQYF. The CDR3 DNA reads as TGCAGTGCGCCGACTAGCGGGAGTGGAGAGCAGTACTTC.

V is TRBV7-9 and J is TRBJ1-1, with TRBD1 matching 9 bases. The CDR3 is 15 amino acids. Germline V lookup: CDR1 SEHNR, CDR2 FQNEAQ (reference sequence). V trimming: 5 bases; J trimming: 3 bases; junction bases outside the gene matches: 7. The CDR3 region is CASSPPQGAYTEAFF. DNA of the CDR3: TGTGCCAGCAGCCCTCCACAGGGGGCCTACACTGAAGCTTTCTTT.

The rearrangement uses TRBV7-2 and TRBJ2-5, with a weak D call TRBD1 (5 bases). The germline gives CDR1 SGHTA, CDR2 FQGNSA. The CDR3 runs 15 residues. V was cut by 1 base and J by 3 bases, with 12 bases left in between. Written as DNA, the CDR3 is TGTGCCAGCAGCTTAGGTGGGGCCAACGAAGAGACCCAGTACTTC. Translated: CASSLGGANEETQYF. Based on the CDR3 plus reference TRBV7-2 and TRBJ2-5, the full variable domain is GAGVSQSPSNKVTEKGKDVELRCDPISGHTALYWYRQSLGQGLEFLIYFQGNSAPDKSGLPSDRFSAERTGGSVSTLTIQRTQQEDSAVYLCASSLGGANEETQYFGPGTRLLVL.

The CDR3 reads CASSQAVGSYEQYF. The CDR3, as DNA: TGCGCCAGCAGCCAAGCAGTTGGGTCCTACGAGCAGTACTTC. The chain carries TRBV4-1 and TRBJ2-7, with unresolved D. Trimming took 1 base from V and 1 from J, leaving 8 bases between them. There are 14 residues in the CDR3. CDR1 MGHRA and CDR2 YSYEKL come from the germline V gene.

This clonotype has only a few counts. Written as DNA, the CDR3 is TGTGCCAGCAGAAAGGGGACTAGCGGCCCAGATACGCAGTATTTT. Amino acids: CASRKGTSGPDTQYF. This sequence joins TRBV6-2 or TRBV6-3 and TRBJ2-3, with 11 bases aligning to TRBD2. Per germline, CDR1 MNHEY and CDR2 SVGEGT. V dropped 6 bases and J dropped 4; count of bases not matched to a gene: 6. The CDR3 contains 15 residues.

The chain links TRBV19 to TRBJ2-7; 8 nucleotides match TRBD2. Germline V CDR1 and CDR2: LNHDA, SQIVND (reference sequence). The CDR3 has 14 amino acids. Trimming took 5 bases from V and 5 from J; bases not matched to a gene: 8. CDR3 sequence (DNA): TGTGCCAGTAGTCCCCGGACTAGCAAGCACGAGCAGTACTTC. This sequence encodes CASSPRTSKHEQYF.

This clonotype came up once. V is TRBV4-2 and J is TRBJ1-5; 7 bases are shared with TRBD1. Germline V gives CDR1 LGHNA, CDR2 YNFKEQ. The trim removed 3 bases at V and 6 bases at J, leaving 8 bases unmatched. The CDR3 length is 15 residues. The CDR3 nucleotides read TGTGCCAGCAGCCAGGAACAGGGGCCGGTTCAGCCCCAGCATTTT. It codes for CASSQEQGPVQPQHF.

About this clonotype: The junction departs from the called germline gene at one end, perhaps through a read error. The J gene is TRBJ1-6, the V gene TRBV7-2; D is possibly TRBD1 (5 bases). This CDR3 is built from 19 residues. CDR1 and CDR2 (germline): SGHTA, FQGNSA. The CDR3 bases are TGTGCCAGCAGCCGCCTTCCTCAGGGAGAAAGCTCCTATAATTCACCCCCCCACTTT. Amino acid sequence: CASSRLPQGESSYNSPPHF.